The sequence of this TCR beta chain was determined in a study of OX40 agonist ivuxolimab in advanced cancers. Notes on the research overall: Ivuxolimab was a fully human IgG2 agonistic monoclonal antibody targeting the costimulatory receptor OX40 (CD134). In the dose-escalation cohort, 65% to 90% of patients were male, and the mean age was around 60 years, with a range of roughly 20 to 79. The monotherapy dose-escalation portion (N = 52 patients) of the phase I ivuxolimab trial is reported in the paper. Intravenous ivuxolimab was administered to patients every 2 weeks at six dose levels: 0.01, 0.1, 0.3, 1.5, 3 and 10 mg/kg. Partial responses occurred in three dose-escalation patients, of whom one had hepatocellular carcinoma and two had cutaneous melanoma. The purpose of peripheral TCRbeta sequencing was to test whether ivuxolimab changed TCR sequence diversity and led to clonal T-cell expansion. Of the approximately 54 patients in dose escalation, about 20 had hepatocellular carcinoma, about 15 had melanoma, 9 had renal cell carcinoma and 9 had head and neck cancer. Prior anti-PD-1, anti-PD-L1 or anti-CTLA-4 therapy was permitted, and less than 45% of dose-escalation patients had received checkpoint inhibitors. Results and caveats for the whole study, not just this receptor: In partial responders in the 0.1-3.0 mg/kg groups, normalized peripheral clonal expansion was found to be among the lowest, especially among CD8+ T cells. At doses from 0.1 to 3.0 mg/kg, clonal expansion was seen in both CD4+ and CD8+ blood T cells between baseline and week 6. Which antigens the clonally expanded peripheral T cells were specific for was not determined. Low levels of normalized T-cell clonal expansion were also shown by some nonresponding patients. After ivuxolimab, more expanded clones were found on average in CD8+ T cells than in CD4+ T cells.

Comment on this clone: Its antigen remains undetermined. Base quality data are lacking; no much larger clone is found one base away.

To sequence the TCRbeta CDR3 region, genomic DNA was isolated from the sorted cells. The immunoSEQ Assay was used to sequence the TCRbeta CDR3 regions. In its TCRdb copy, this immuneACCESS table keeps in-frame sequences only and misses some clones. Where compared with another copy, unresolved V genes explain less than half of these, and the others have no known cause. The table for this sample lists tens of thousands of clones; 89% of them were counted only once. The top ten clones comprise around 4.1% of the sample. V loses 2 bases of germline sequence and J loses 5 bases, and the interval between the two ends is 18 bases. As encoded in the germline V gene, CDR1 is SNHLY while CDR2 is FYNNEI. From its cysteine to its phenylalanine, the CDR3 spans 16 amino acids. The sequence is cut down to CDR3 DNA, 48 bases in frame from base 1. Patients with autoimmune disease history or receiving systemic immunosuppression were excluded from the trial. Peripheral blood for TCR sequencing was collected from all dose cohorts at baseline, on cycle 4 day 1, and on cycle 7 day 1. Samples were obtained from an open-label, multicenter, first-in-human phase I dose-escalation trial of ivuxolimab. Adults with locally advanced or metastatic melanoma, renal cell carcinoma, hepatocellular carcinoma or head and neck squamous cell carcinoma were enrolled in the trial. Before TCR sequencing, CD4+ T cells and CD8+ T cells were sorted from peripheral blood as separate populations.

The input for sequencing was CD4+ or CD8+ T cells sorted from blood, taken in a trial of the OX40 agonist ivuxolimab. The chain is made from TRBV2 and TRBJ2-5, and the D gene may be TRBD1, 6 bases matching. This sequence originates from an adult with an advanced solid tumor such as melanoma, head and neck, liver or kidney cancer. The DNA is TGTGCCAGCAGTGAATGGGGGCAGAATCTCCCCGAGACCCAGTACTTC. Its protein product is CASSEWGQNLPETQYF.